This TCR beta chain stems from a study of identical twins. The germline CDR1 and CDR2 sequences are SQVTM and ANQGSEA. V lost 5 bases and J lost 3; bases outside the gene matches: 6. The CDR3 runs to 13 residues. TCRdb re-analysed the 5' RACE reads in MiXCR, keeping a single row per CDR3 protein. The data hold 500,000 to 550,000 distinct CDR3 sequences, with roughly a fifth observed a single time. This same sample was also taken into another study, of T cells expressing NK-cell markers.

This clonotype originated in a woman aged 18-30 years in good health. The chain joins TRBV29-1 to TRBJ1-2; 7 bases are shared with TRBD1. What was sequenced was CD4+ T cells sorted from blood. The CDR3 region has the DNA TGCAGCGTTTCCCGGACAGGAGACTATGGCTACACCTTC. It translates to CSVSRTGDYGYTF. Variable domain in full (rest from reference TRBV29-1 and TRBJ1-2): SAVISQKPSRDICQRGTSLTIQCQVDSQVTMMFWYRQQPGQSLTLIATANQGSEATYESGFVIDKFPISRPNLTFSTLTVSNMSPEDSSIYLCSVSRTGDYGYTFGSGTRLTVV.